The 20 T cell receptor beta chains listed next were all sequenced from one sample in a study of blood T cells in healthy people across ages. The authors ran a second PCR of roughly 6 to 12 cycles using a sample-barcoded 5' primer and a J-beta primer mix. TCRdb redid the calling of the 5' RACE reads with MiXCR, one entry per CDR3 protein. The sample contains about 1.1 million distinct CDR3 sequences, less than 45% of which appear only once. The sequenced sample consisted of blood. The origin of the receptors is a young man in good health.

The V gene is TRBV10-3, the J gene TRBJ2-3, with TRBD2 as a possible D gene (6 bases). This CDR3 has 15 amino acids. Germline V gene lookup returns CDR1 ENHRY and CDR2 SYGVKD. Trimming cost V 10 bases and J 0 bases, with 17 bases left between them. In DNA, the CDR3 is TGTGCCACCGGGACTCTTAGTAGTAGCACAGATACGCAGTATTTT. Protein: CATGTLSSSTDTQYF.

The chain combines TRBV27 with TRBJ1-5; tentative D call: TRBD1 (6 bases). From germline, CDR1 is MNHEY and CDR2 SMNVEV (reference sequence). The CDR3 sequence is 16 residues long. The V end was cut by 1 base, the J end by 3 bases, with 13 bases between. The CDR3 here is CASSLLSRGPNQPQHF. The CDR3 nucleotides are TGTGCCAGCAGTTTATTATCCAGGGGTCCCAATCAGCCCCAGCATTTT.

This clonotype was counted only a few times. The chain recombines TRBV20-1 with TRBJ1-2; TRBD1 might be the D (5 bases). There are 12 residues in the CDR3. The V gene's germline CDR1 is DFQATT and CDR2 SNEGSKA (reference sequence). With 3 bases removed from V and 10 bases from J, the gap between germline ends came to 15 bases. CDR3 in DNA: TGCAGTGCTAGGGAACCGGGACGGAACTACACCTTC. Amino acid sequence: CSAREPGRNYTF.

V and J are TRBV4-3 and TRBJ1-1; D unresolved. Trimming cost V 1 base and J 0 bases, with 9 bases left between them. CDR3 length: 15 residues. Germline lookup yields CDR1 LGHNA and CDR2 YSLEER. The chain's CDR3 is CASSQGTLMNTEAFF. In nucleotides, the CDR3 is TGCGCCAGCAGCCAAGGTACTCTCATGAACACTGAAGCTTTCTTT.

The chain is built from TRBV20-1 and TRBJ1-5; D is possibly TRBD1 (6 bases). Looked up from germline, CDR1 is DFQATT and CDR2 is SNEGSKA (reference sequence). The V end was cut by 3 bases, the J end by 2 bases, with 20 bases between. This CDR3 spans 17 amino acids. As DNA, the CDR3 is TGCAGTGCTAGGATCGGGGCAGGGGAACGACGCAATCAGCCCCAGCATTTT. Translating gives CSARIGAGERRNQPQHF.

V usage is TRBV5-1 and J usage is TRBJ1-4; no firm D call. This CDR3 has 14 residues. V dropped 4 bases and J dropped 0 bases, with 7 bases sitting between them. Germline V gene lookup returns CDR1 SGHRS and CDR2 YFSETQ. The CDR3 sequence: CASSKDSTNEKLFF. The CDR3 coding sequence is TGCGCCAGCAGCAAAGACTCAACTAATGAAAAACTGTTTTTT.

There are a few counts of this clonotype. The limits of the CDR3 on the DNA are not certain, so only TCRdb's listed CDR3 is given. V is TRBV20-1 and J is TRBJ1-2; the DNA was not compared with TRBD1, the D call given in the table. The CDR3 numbers 18 amino acids, ends counted. Germline V gene data show CDR1 as DFQATT and CDR2 as SNEGSKA (reference sequence). The CDR3 loop is CGSFSAVLEGGQEDGYTF.

V gene TRBV7-2 combines with J gene TRBJ2-7, with a weak D call TRBD1 (6 bases). Trimming pared 4 bases from V and 6 bases from J, leaving 22 bases between. The germline gives CDR1 SGHTA, CDR2 FQGNSA. The CDR3 is 16 residues long. The CDR3 nucleotides are TGTGCCAGCAGCTCGGACCCTGGTGGGGGCAGTTCCGAGCAGTACTTC. Its protein is CASSSDPGGGSSEQYF.

This clonotype was seen more than once but under ten times. The chain couples TRBV12-3 or TRBV12-4 to TRBJ1-6; D gene unclear. There are 12 residues in the CDR3. V was clipped by 6 bases and J by 5 bases, with 5 bases between them. The CDR3 nucleotides are TGTGCCAGCAGGGAAAATAATTCACCCCTCCACTTT. It codes for CASRENNSPLHF.

This clonotype was recorded a few times. The chain joins TRBV2 to TRBJ2-7; 10 nucleotides align to TRBD1. There are 13 residues in the CDR3. V was clipped by 7 bases and J by 4 bases; unmatched bases: 4. The germline V gene has CDR1 SNHLY and CDR2 FYNNEI. CDR3 sequence (DNA): TGTGCCAGCACCGGGACAGGGGTGTACGAGCAGTACTTC. Translated, it gives CASTGTGVYEQYF.

CDR3: CAISGGSRTDQPQHF. The CDR3 DNA sequence: TGTGCCATCAGTGGGGGGAGTCGAACCGATCAGCCCCAGCATTTT. The chain uses TRBV10-3 and TRBJ1-5; perhaps TRBD1 as D (5 bases). The V end was cut by 4 bases, the J end by 5 bases, with 15 bases between. Germline V gene lookup returns CDR1 ENHRY and CDR2 SYGVKD. CDR3 size: 15 residues.

The chain is built from TRBV6-2 or TRBV6-3 and TRBJ2-1, with 7 nucleotides matching TRBD1. The ends lost 6 bases at V and 0 bases at J; junction bases unmatched: 14. The V gene's germline CDR1 is MNHEY and CDR2 SVGEGT. This CDR3 has 18 residues. The CDR3 nucleotides read TGTGCCAGCAGCTTAACAGGGGCCACCTCCAGCTCCTACAATGAGCAGTTCTTC. This translates into CASSLTGATSSSYNEQFF.

The chain uses TRBV9 and TRBJ2-3; maybe TRBD2 (5 bases). Germline-derived CDR1 and CDR2 are SGDLS and YYNGEE. The CDR3 has 10 residues. The CDR3 region has the DNA TGTGCATCCGCCGGGGTTACGCAGTATTTT. Its protein is CASAGVTQYF.

The chain uses TRBV19 and TRBJ2-5, with 8 positions matching TRBD1. V dropped 7 bases and J dropped 7; count of bases not matched to a gene: 8. This CDR3 region has 13 residues. Germline lookup yields CDR1 LNHDA and CDR2 SQIVND (reference sequence). The CDR3 here is CASKEDRVVTQYF. CDR3 nucleotide sequence: TGTGCCAGTAAGGAGGACAGGGTGGTGACCCAGTACTTC.

This clonotype was counted at least ten times. The chain has TRBV29-1 and TRBJ2-1; tentatively, D is TRBD1 (5 bases). Germline values: CDR1 SQVTM, CDR2 ANQGSEA. The V and J ends lost 2 bases and 5 bases respectively, with 16 bases between them. There are 15 residues in the CDR3. The CDR3 loop is CSVERWQGVHNEQFF. The CDR3 DNA reads TGCAGCGTTGAACGGTGGCAGGGTGTCCACAATGAGCAGTTCTTC.

This clonotype was detected only a few times. The gene calls are TRBV4-3 and TRBJ1-4; 8 nucleotides match TRBD1. The CDR3 spans 18 residues. V trimming: 1 base; J trimming: 2 bases; junction bases outside the gene matches: 9. Germline lookup yields CDR1 LGHNA and CDR2 YSLEER. CDR3 protein: CASSQGDRRLWTNEKLFF. The CDR3 DNA follows: TGCGCCAGCAGCCAAGGGGACAGGAGGTTGTGGACTAATGAAAAACTGTTTTTT.

The rearrangement uses TRBV7-2 and TRBJ2-3; 9 bases match TRBD2. The germline V gene encodes CDR1 SGHTA and CDR2 FQGNSA. This CDR3 is 14 amino acids long. The V segment lost 4 bases and the J segment 4 bases; nucleotides outside the gene matches: 3. The CDR3 nucleotides are TGTGCCAGCAGCTACGGACTAGCGTCAGATACGCAGTATTTT. Translated: CASSYGLASDTQYF.

This clonotype was seen at least ten times. The chain recombines TRBV10-3 with TRBJ2-3; 9 bases are shared with TRBD1. Germline CDR1 is ENHRY and CDR2 is SYGVKD. The V and J ends lost 5 bases and 2 bases, in that order; junction bases with no gene match: 5. CDR3 length: 15 residues. The CDR3 sequence: CAISPGQGVTDTQYF. The CDR3 DNA reads as TGTGCCATCAGTCCGGGACAGGGCGTCACAGATACGCAGTATTTT.

This clonotype showed up just a few times. The V call is TRBV6-2 or TRBV6-3, the J call TRBJ2-1, with D maybe TRBD1 (6 bases). CDR1 and CDR2 from the germline V gene are MNHEY and SVGEGT. Trimming removed 0 bases from V and 6 bases from J, with 21 bases in between. CDR3 length equals 18 residues. CDR3 DNA: TGTGCCAGCAGTTACTCTTCCAGACAGGCATTACCCTTCAATGAGCAGTTCTTC. Its translation: CASSYSSRQALPFNEQFF.

The chain combines TRBV4-3 with TRBJ1-2, with TRBD1 as a possible D gene (5 bases). The CDR3 length is 16 residues. The germline CDR1 and CDR2 sequences are LGHNA and YSLEER. The germline V and J ends were trimmed by 0 bases and 4 bases, with 15 bases remaining between them. CDR3 loop: CASSQDFGGRAYGYTF. As DNA, the CDR3 is TGCGCCAGCAGCCAAGATTTCGGGGGAAGAGCCTATGGCTACACCTTC.